These 9 T cell receptor beta chains originate from one sample sequenced in a study of blood T cell repertoires in COVID-19. Only in-frame clones appear in the TCRdb table, and some are missing; sequencing was by immunoSEQ multiplex PCR. This table holds under 200,000 clones, more than 65% found once. Input material: peripheral blood. The receptor set was obtained from a human donor with acute or convalescent COVID-19. The donor label of this sample is uncertain.

This clone was observed a single time. J is TRBJ2-7 and V is TRBV27, with D perhaps matching TRBD2 (6 bases). The ends were cut back, 5 bases at V and 0 bases at J, with 14 bases in the middle. Looked up from germline, CDR1 is MNHEY and CDR2 is SMNVEV (reference sequence). This CDR3 spans 15 amino acids. CDR3 region: CASSPEFGSSYEQYF. The CDR3 DNA follows: TGTGCCAGCAGTCCAGAATTCGGGAGCTCCTACGAGCAGTACTTC.

J is TRBJ2-3 and V is TRBV7-2; a possible D gene is TRBD1 (5 bases). The CDR3 length is 14 residues. CDR1 and CDR2 from the germline V gene are SGHTA and FQGNSA. Deletions cut 1 base from V and 6 bases from J, with 11 bases between. CDR3 sequence reads: CASSLDGASDTQYF. The CDR3 coding sequence is TGTGCCAGCAGCTTAGATGGGGCCAGTGATACGCAGTATTTT.

This clone was recorded only once. The chain carries TRBV11-2 and TRBJ1-2; 11 bases are shared with TRBD1. The germline gives CDR1 SGHAT, CDR2 FQNNGV. After removal of 4 bases from V and 4 bases from J, the junction contained 17 bases not matched to a gene. The CDR3 length is 19 residues. In nucleotides, the CDR3 is TGTGCCAGCAGCTATCAGGTCGGGGACAGGGGGTATCGGGCCTATGGCTACACCTTC. Amino acids: CASSYQVGDRGYRAYGYTF.

The chain joins TRBV4-2 to TRBJ2-1; 9 bases line up with TRBD2. Per germline, CDR1 LGHNA and CDR2 YNFKEQ. Trimming took 2 bases from V and 4 from J; bases not matched to a gene: 6. The CDR3 contains 16 residues. CDR3 sequence (DNA): TGTGCCAGCAGCCAACGAATCGCGGGAGGGTACAATGAGCAGTTCTTC. Amino acid sequence: CASSQRIAGGYNEQFF.

This clone was counted a single time. The gene calls are TRBV9 and TRBJ2-5, with TRBD2 identical over 11 bases. The V segment lost 3 bases and the J segment 5 bases; nucleotides outside the gene matches: 6. Germline CDR1 SGDLS, CDR2 YYNGEE. This CDR3 spans 15 amino acids. CDR3 loop: CASSATTSGVETQYF. The CDR3 DNA reads as TGTGCCAGCAGCGCCACGACTAGCGGGGTTGAGACCCAGTACTTC.

Of note for this clone: A junction end diverges from the germline sequence, so it may reflect a read error. V and J are TRBV7-7 and TRBJ2-3; D is perhaps TRBD1 (6 bases). Germline assignment: CDR1 SSHAT and CDR2 FNYEAQ (reference sequence). The CDR3 contains 15 residues. Here the CDR3 reads CASSQDRGSTDTQYF. Written as DNA, the CDR3 is TGTGCTAGCAGCCAGGACAGAGGTAGCACAGATACGCAGTATTTT.

The V and J genes are TRBV6-6 and TRBJ2-7; D remains ambiguous. Trimming removed 6 bases at V and 2 bases at J, with 8 bases between. The CDR3 runs to 12 residues. The V gene's germline CDR1 is MNHNY and CDR2 SVGAGI (reference sequence). The CDR3 here is CASRHQAYEQYF. DNA for the CDR3: TGTGCCAGCAGACACCAGGCCTACGAGCAGTACTTC.

V and J are TRBV10-3 and TRBJ1-1; the D is unclear. Germline lookup yields CDR1 ENHRY and CDR2 SYGVKD. Trimming removed 4 bases at V and 0 bases at J, with 9 bases between. The CDR3 runs to 14 residues. The CDR3 nucleotides read TGTGCCATCAGTGGGGAGAGGATGAACACTGAAGCTTTCTTT. Amino acid sequence: CAISGERMNTEAFF.

The chain couples TRBV29-1 to TRBJ1-4; the match to TRBD1 covers 7 bases. Germline V gives CDR1 SQVTM, CDR2 ANQGSEA. This CDR3 contains 13 residues. Germline trimming cut 7 bases from V and 6 bases from J; bases unmatched to any gene: 8. The CDR3 DNA follows: TGCAGCGCGAAGACAGGGTCCGATGAAAAACTGTTTTTT. Translated, it gives CSAKTGSDEKLFF.